The clone carrying this T cell receptor (beta chain) appeared a few times. The antigen remains undetermined. This sample's treatment: roughly 10-day PBMC culture with coronavirus spike peptide pools or control peptides (ViraFEST assay). Under the ViraFEST approach, antigen-specific T cells were expanded with peptide pools and TCRs subsequently sequenced. This sample was included in a study of vaccination and CD4 T cells after COVID-19. Study-wide results and limits: It was found that, in convalescent patients, 304 of 307 vaccine-specific clones were spike mono-reactive.

Germline V CDR1 and CDR2: DFQATT, SNEGSKA (reference sequence). The CDR3 consists of 13 residues. V trimming: 1 base; J trimming: 5 bases; junction bases outside the gene matches: 4. The Oncomine TCR Beta short-read assay sequenced DNA from cultured CD4+ T cells. Using the QIAamp micro DNA kit, genomic DNA was extracted from the CD4+ T cells that had been cultured. TCRdb reprocessed the PCR reads with MiXCR, giving one entry per CDR3 protein. Of 15,000 to 20,000 distinct CDR3 sequences in the sample, around 29% were seen once. This rearrangement joins TRBV20-1 to TRBJ1-2; 7 bases map to TRBD1. The sequenced material came from cultured CD4+ T cells from blood. The clonotype was recovered from a human donor with COVID-19. The CDR3 spells CSARAGTVYGYTF. The CDR3 DNA reads as TGCAGTGCTAGAGCCGGGACAGTTTATGGCTACACCTTC.